This T cell receptor (beta chain) was captured in a study of PD-1 blockade in classical Hodgkin lymphoma. General study points: By C4D1, CD4+ diversity increased significantly, especially in complete responders. Healthy donors reportedly exceeded newly diagnosed patients in baseline TCR diversity. Exclusion was the outcome for patients who began nivolumab under 1 year after ASCT.

After removal of 5 bases from V and 5 bases from J, the junction contained 12 bases not matched to a gene. The CDR3 covers 15 residues. Germline assignment: CDR1 SGHKS and CDR2 YYEKEE (reference sequence). Of note for this clone: Its cognate antigen is unknown.

Time point meaning: cycle 4 day 1 (C4D1), after six to seven weeks of nivolumab. There was relapse after autologous stem cell transplantation in every patient, and there was variation in brentuximab vedotin exposure. Best outcomes ranged across complete response, partial response and progressive disease. The repertoire was sequenced with immunoSEQ multiplex PCR; TCRdb's copy has only in-frame clones and lacks some. There are over 80,000 clones in the sample; roughly 78% occur only once, and less than 10% lies in the top ten. The sample consisted of peripheral blood mononuclear cells (PBMCs), taken before the fourth cycle of nivolumab. The V gene is TRBV5-5, the J gene TRBJ1-2, with 7 bases lining up with TRBD1. The sequence was collected from a human donor with classical Hodgkin lymphoma. The CDR3 protein is CASRVGGGGFYGYTF. CDR3 DNA: TGTGCCAGCAGGGTCGGAGGGGGCGGTTTTTATGGCTACACCTTC.